This T cell receptor beta chain was sequenced in a study of breast tumors, draining lymph nodes, adjacent tissues. TCRdb independently ran MiXCR on the multiplex PCR reads; one entry per CDR3 protein. This table holds tens of thousands of distinct CDR3 sequences, approximately 31% found once. J was trimmed by 4 bases and V by 3 bases; bases with no gene match: 2. The CDR3 is 14 residues long. From germline, CDR1 is SEHNR and CDR2 FQNEAQ (reference sequence). This clonotype was observed a single time. Its cognate antigen is unknown. Study-wide points: Tumor repertoires ranked between lymph nodes and nontumor tissue in diversity, with V and J gene preferences.

The lymph nodes were axillary draining lymph nodes from breast cancer patients. V is TRBV7-9 and J is TRBJ2-3, with 9 nucleotides matching TRBD1. Sequenced material: axillary lymph node tissue. The receptor comes from a female donor with breast cancer. Some clones in this sample may be carry-over from other donors' samples. This CDR3 reads CASSFRTGADTQYF. As DNA, the CDR3 is TGTGCCAGCAGCTTTCGGACAGGGGCAGATACGCAGTATTTT.